The entry below gives a single TCR beta chain sequence along with its context. Its specificity is unknown. The authors ran a second PCR of about 6 to 11 cycles using a sample-barcoded 5' primer and a J-beta primer mix. A template-switch adaptor containing 12 random nucleotides labeled each cDNA molecule. TCRdb redid the calling of the 5' RACE reads with MiXCR, one entry per CDR3 protein. The sample consists of 550,000 to 700,000 distinct CDR3 sequences, approximately 30% of them appearing once. This sample was included in a study of blood T cells in healthy people across ages. Whole-study findings and limits: A roughly linear fall in TCR beta diversity per million T cells was seen with increasing age. The diversity estimates, figures obtained from one million T cells, were considered underestimates.

With 4 bases clipped from V and 3 bases from J, the junction kept 4 bases outside the gene matches. Germline V gene data show CDR1 as ENHRY and CDR2 as SYGVKD. CDR3 length: 15 amino acids. The sample providers were healthy Caucasian people from Russia, aged about 6 to 95. The source material was blood. This chain uses TRBV10-3 with TRBJ2-3; 10 nucleotides match TRBD1. This sequence was found in a woman in her 70s in good health. The chain's CDR3 is CAISGQGALTDTQYF. CDR3 nucleotides: TGTGCCATCAGTGGACAGGGGGCGCTGACAGATACGCAGTATTTT.